This is a list of T cell receptor beta chains from one sample in a study of blood T cell repertoires in COVID-19. The method was immunoSEQ multiplex PCR; TCRdb's version includes in-frame clones alone and lacks a portion of them. This sample has 110,000 to 150,000 clones, with approximately 84% found just once. The specimen was peripheral blood. Receptors originate from a human donor in a cohort sampled during active COVID-19. Each CDR3 is given with its conserved first and last residue. The D gene is left open where the match is weak. Not every row has a clone size; where given, it reads once, few, many or a size class.

.	.	TRBV11-2	TRBJ1-4	TGTGCCAGCAGCTTAATTCAAGGACAGCTTGAAAAACTGTTTTTT	CASSLIQGQLEKLFF
.	.	TRBV27	TRBJ2-3	TGTGCCAGCAGTCCCCGACAGGGCACAGATACGCAGTATTTT	CASSPRQGTDTQYF
once	.	TRBV7-9	TRBJ2-5	TGTGCCAGCAGCCCGAGAGGGAGCGGTTCCCAAGAGACCCAGTACTTC	CASSPRGSGSQETQYF
.	TRBD1	TRBV28	TRBJ1-1	TGTGCCAGCAGTTGGCGACAGGGGAACACTGAAGCTTTCTTT	CASSWRQGNTEAFF
.	TRBD1	TRBV15	TRBJ1-5	TGTGCCACCAGCGTGGACAGGGGGAATCAGCCCCAGCATTTT	CATSVDRGNQPQHF
.	.	TRBV5-4	TRBJ1-3	TGTGCCAGCAGCCGGGAAGGGACAGGAAACACCATATATTTT	CASSREGTGNTIYF
once	.	TRBV10-3	TRBJ2-5	TGTGCCATCAGTGAGCAGGGGCCACGGGAGACCCAGTACTTC	CAISEQGPRETQYF
.	.	TRBV5-1	TRBJ1-1	TGCGCCAGCACTCAACCGGGAGCCATTGAAGCTTTCTTT	CASTQPGAIEAFF
once	TRBD2	TRBV24-1	TRBJ2-3	TGTGCCACCAGTGCTAGAGGACTAGCGGGTGATACGCAGTATTTT	CATSARGLAGDTQYF
.	.	TRBV18	TRBJ2-4	TGTGCCAGCTCACCACAGGGGGCGGGGACCAAAAACATTCAGTACTTC	CASSPQGAGTKNIQYF
.	.	TRBV10-3	TRBJ2-2	TGTGCCACTAAGGGACAAACGAACACCGGGGAGCTGTTTTTT	CATKGQTNTGELFF
.	TRBD2	TRBV6-5	TRBJ2-1	TGTGCCAGCGGTCGACTAGCGGATCACAATGAGCAGTTCTTC	CASGRLADHNEQFF
.	.	TRBV27	TRBJ1-1	TGTGCCAGCAGTTGGGCCATGAACACTGAAGCTTTCTTT	CASSWAMNTEAFF
.	TRBD1	TRBV5-8	TRBJ1-2	TGTGCCAGCAGCCAAGGACAGGGCCGATATGGCTACACCTTC	CASSQGQGRYGYTF
.	.	TRBV2	TRBJ2-1	TGTGCCAGCAGTGTCGGGTCTAGCTCCTACAATGAGCAGTTCTTC	CASSVGSSSYNEQFF
few	.	TRBV28	TRBJ1-2	TGTGCCAGCTCGGCCCCGGGGGTTCGGGGCTACACCTTC	CASSAPGVRGYTF
.	.	TRBV6-1	TRBJ1-2	TGTGCCAGCAGTGACCCCGGCAGGTCCTATGGCTACACCTTC	CASSDPGRSYGYTF
.	TRBD1	TRBV5-6	TRBJ1-2	TGTGCCAGCAGCTTGGGGATACAGGGGGCCGGTGGCTACACCTTC	CASSLGIQGAGGYTF
.	.	TRBV19	TRBJ1-1	TGTGCCTCGGGGTACGGGAACACTGAAGCTTTCTTT	CASGYGNTEAFF
once	TRBD1	TRBV19	TRBJ1-2	TGTGCCAGTAGTGAGGGACAGGAAATTAACTATGGCTACACCTTC	CASSEGQEINYGYTF
.	TRBD2	TRBV5-1	TRBJ2-1	TGCGCCAGCAGCTTGGGCGCTAGCGGGGGGGCGAATGAGCAGTTCTTC	CASSLGASGGANEQFF
once	.	TRBV2	TRBJ2-1	TGTGCCAGCGGTATCGGGTATCACAATGAGCAGTTCTTC	CASGIGYHNEQFF
once	TRBD1	TRBV5-4	TRBJ1-1	TGTGCCAGCAGCTTGGAACAGGGGCGCACTGAAGCTTTCTTT	CASSLEQGRTEAFF
.	.	TRBV4-2	TRBJ1-2	TGTGCCAGCAGCCAAATTAAGGAGAACTATGGCTACACCTTC	CASSQIKENYGYTF
few	TRBD1	TRBV4-2	TRBJ2-7	TGTGCCAGCAGCCCGGGACAGGGGGCCTCCTACGAGCAGTACTTC	CASSPGQGASYEQYF
.	TRBD1	TRBV7-9	TRBJ2-3	TGTGCCAGCACAAACAGGGGGGAAACAGATACGCAGTATTTT	CASTNRGETDTQYF
few	.	TRBV29-1	TRBJ1-2	TGCAGCGTGGGCGTCGGACAGAATTATGGCTACACCTTC	CSVGVGQNYGYTF
once	.	TRBV7-9	TRBJ1-1	TGTGCCAGCAATAGACTGTTACAGGGCCGGGACACTGAAGCTTTCTTT	CASNRLLQGRDTEAFF
.	TRBD1	TRBV11-2	TRBJ1-2	TGTGCCAGCAGCGGAGCTCTACAGGGGTCCTACTATGGCTACACCTTC	CASSGALQGSYYGYTF
.	TRBD1	TRBV7-2	TRBJ1-5	TGTGCCAGCAGCTTGGGGACAGGGTTGCAGCCCCAGCATTTT	CASSLGTGLQPQHF
once	.	TRBV7-9	TRBJ2-2	TGTGCCAGCAGCTTTTACGGGATTGGCACCGGGGAGCTGTTTTTT	CASSFYGIGTGELFF
.	.	TRBV7-2	TRBJ1-1	TGTGCCAGCAGCTTATCCCCCTCCAGGGGGAACACTGAAGCTTTCTTT	CASSLSPSRGNTEAFF
.	.	TRBV15	TRBJ1-5	TGTGCCACCAGCAGAGATCCGGGTCAGCCCCAGCATTTT	CATSRDPGQPQHF
.	.	TRBV5-8	TRBJ2-5	TGTGCCAGCAGCTTCGGGGTACAAGAGACCCAGTACTTC	CASSFGVQETQYF
.	.	TRBV5-1	TRBJ2-2	TGCGCCAGCATAGGAGGGCGGGGCACCGGGGAGCTGTTTTTT	CASIGGRGTGELFF